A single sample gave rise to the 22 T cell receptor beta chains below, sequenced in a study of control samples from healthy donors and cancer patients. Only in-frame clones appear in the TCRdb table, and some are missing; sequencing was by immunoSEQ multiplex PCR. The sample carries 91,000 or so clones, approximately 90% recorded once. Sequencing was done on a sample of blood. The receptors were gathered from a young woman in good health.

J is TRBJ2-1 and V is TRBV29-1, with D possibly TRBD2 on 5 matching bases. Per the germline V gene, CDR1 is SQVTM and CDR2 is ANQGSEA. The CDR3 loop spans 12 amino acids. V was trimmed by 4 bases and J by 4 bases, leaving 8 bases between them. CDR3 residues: CSVGTGYNEQFF. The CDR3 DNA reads TGCAGCGTTGGGACGGGATACAATGAGCAGTTCTTC.

The CDR3 region has the DNA TGTGCCAGCAGCTTGTACGGCAGCAGGAACACCGGGGAGCTGTTTTTT. Translated: CASSLYGSRNTGELFF. This chain uses TRBV5-5 with TRBJ2-2; D remains unclear. With 1 base removed from V and 1 base from J, the gap between germline ends came to 11 bases. Germline CDR1 and CDR2: SGHKS and YYEKEE (reference sequence). The CDR3 is 16 amino acids. Based on the CDR3 plus reference TRBV5-5 and TRBJ2-2, the full variable domain is DAGVTQSPTHLIKTRGQQVTLRCSPISGHKSVSWYQQVLGQGPQFIFQYYEKEERGRGNFPDRFSARQFPNYSSELNVNALLLGDSALYLCASSLYGSRNTGELFFGEGSRLTVL.

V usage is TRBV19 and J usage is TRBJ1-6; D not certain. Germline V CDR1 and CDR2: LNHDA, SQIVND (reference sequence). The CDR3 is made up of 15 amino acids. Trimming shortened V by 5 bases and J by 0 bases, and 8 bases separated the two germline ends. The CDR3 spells CASSLLSSYNSPLHF. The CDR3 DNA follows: TGTGCCAGTAGTTTACTCAGCTCCTATAATTCACCCCTCCACTTT.

The CDR3 bases are TGTGCCAGCAGTTTAGGGCAGGGCTACACCTTC. Its translation: CASSLGQGYTF. The chain employs TRBV28 and TRBJ1-2; D not certain. V was pared by 2 bases and J by 8 bases, with 6 bases between. This CDR3 contains 11 residues. Germline V lookup: CDR1 MDHEN, CDR2 SYDVKM.

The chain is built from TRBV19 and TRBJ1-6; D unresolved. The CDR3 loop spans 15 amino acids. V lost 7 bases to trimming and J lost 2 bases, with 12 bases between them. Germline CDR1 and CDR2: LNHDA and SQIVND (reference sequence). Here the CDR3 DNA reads TGTGCCAGTAAGGAGGGTGCTACCTATAATTCACCCCTCCACTTT. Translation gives CASKEGATYNSPLHF. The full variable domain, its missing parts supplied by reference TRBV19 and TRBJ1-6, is DGGITQSPKYLFRKEGQNVTLSCEQNLNHDAMYWYRQDPGQGLRLIYYSQIVNDFQKGDIAEGYSVSREKKESFPLTVTSAQKNPTAFYLCASKEGATYNSPLHFGNGTRLTVT.

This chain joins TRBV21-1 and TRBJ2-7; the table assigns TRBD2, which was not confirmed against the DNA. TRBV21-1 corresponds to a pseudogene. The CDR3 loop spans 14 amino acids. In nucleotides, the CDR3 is TGTGCCAGCAGGCTCGGGGGGCGCGACTACGAGCAGTACTTC. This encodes CASRLGGRDYEQYF.

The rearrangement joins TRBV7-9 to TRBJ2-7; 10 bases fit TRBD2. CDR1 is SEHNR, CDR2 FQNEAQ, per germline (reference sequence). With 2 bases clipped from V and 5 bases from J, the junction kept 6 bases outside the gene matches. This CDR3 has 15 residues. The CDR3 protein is CASSLLQREGHEQYF. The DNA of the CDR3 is TGTGCCAGCAGCTTATTGCAGCGGGAGGGCCACGAGCAGTACTTC. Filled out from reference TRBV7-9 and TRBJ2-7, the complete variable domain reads DTGVSQNPRHKITKRGQNVTFRCDPISEHNRLYWYRQTLGQGPEFLTYFQNEAQLEKSRLLSDRFSAERPKGSFSTLEIQRTEQGDSAMYLCASSLLQREGHEQYFGPGTRLTVT.

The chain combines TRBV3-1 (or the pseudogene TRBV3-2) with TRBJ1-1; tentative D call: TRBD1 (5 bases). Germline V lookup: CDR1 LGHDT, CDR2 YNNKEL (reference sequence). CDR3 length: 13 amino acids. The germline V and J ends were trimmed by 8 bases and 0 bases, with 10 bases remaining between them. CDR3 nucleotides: TGTGCCAGCGCCGACAGATTGAACACTGAAGCTTTCTTT. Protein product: CASADRLNTEAFF.

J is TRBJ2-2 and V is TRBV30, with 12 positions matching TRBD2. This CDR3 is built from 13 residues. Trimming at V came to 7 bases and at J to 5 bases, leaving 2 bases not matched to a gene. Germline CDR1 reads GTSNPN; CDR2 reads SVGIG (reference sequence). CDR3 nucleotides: TGTGCCTTTGGACTAGCGGGAACCGGGGAGCTGTTTTTT. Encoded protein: CAFGLAGTGELFF.

CDR3 protein: CASSSLPGGEGNTEAFF. The CDR3 DNA sequence: TGTGCCAGCAGCTCCCTTCCGGGGGGCGAGGGGAACACTGAAGCTTTCTTT. The gene calls are TRBV11-2 and TRBJ1-1, with D perhaps matching TRBD1 (6 bases). The V gene's germline CDR1 is SGHAT and CDR2 FQNNGV. V was cut by 4 bases and J by 1 base, with 19 bases left in between. The CDR3 spans 17 residues.

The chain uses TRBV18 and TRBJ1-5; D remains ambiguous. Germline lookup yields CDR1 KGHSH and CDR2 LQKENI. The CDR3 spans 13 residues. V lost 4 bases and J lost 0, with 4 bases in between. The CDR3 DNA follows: TGTGCCAGCTCACTACATAGCAATCAGCCCCAGCATTTT. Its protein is CASSLHSNQPQHF.

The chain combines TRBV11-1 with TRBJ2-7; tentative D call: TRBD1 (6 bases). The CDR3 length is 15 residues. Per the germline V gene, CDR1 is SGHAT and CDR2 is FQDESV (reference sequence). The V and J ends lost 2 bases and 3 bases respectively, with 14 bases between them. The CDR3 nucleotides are TGTGCCAGCAGCTTAAACCAGGGGCACGGCTACGAGCAGTACTTC. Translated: CASSLNQGHGYEQYF.

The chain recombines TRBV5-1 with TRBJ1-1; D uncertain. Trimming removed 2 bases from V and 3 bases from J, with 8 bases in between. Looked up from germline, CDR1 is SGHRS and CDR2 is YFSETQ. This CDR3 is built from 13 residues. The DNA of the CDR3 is TGCGCCAGCAGCTTCACAAGGGACACTGAAGCTTTCTTT. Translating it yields CASSFTRDTEAFF.

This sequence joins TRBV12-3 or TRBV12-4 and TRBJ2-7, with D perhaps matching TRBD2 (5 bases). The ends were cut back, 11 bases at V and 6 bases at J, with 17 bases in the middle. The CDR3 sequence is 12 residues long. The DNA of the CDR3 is TGTGCCTCGGGGAAGCGAGACCCCGAGCAGTACTTC. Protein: CASGKRDPEQYF.

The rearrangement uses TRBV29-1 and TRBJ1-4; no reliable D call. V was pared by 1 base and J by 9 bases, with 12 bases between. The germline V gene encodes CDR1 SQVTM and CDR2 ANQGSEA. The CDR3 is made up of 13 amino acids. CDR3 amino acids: CSVEVVSSKKLFF. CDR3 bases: TGCAGCGTTGAAGTGGTCTCCAGTAAAAAACTGTTTTTT.

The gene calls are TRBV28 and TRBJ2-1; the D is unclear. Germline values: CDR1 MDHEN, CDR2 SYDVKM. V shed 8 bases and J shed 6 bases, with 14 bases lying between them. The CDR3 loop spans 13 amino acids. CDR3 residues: CASASSGPNEQFF. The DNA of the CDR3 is TGTGCCAGCGCCTCCTCAGGCCCCAATGAGCAGTTCTTC.

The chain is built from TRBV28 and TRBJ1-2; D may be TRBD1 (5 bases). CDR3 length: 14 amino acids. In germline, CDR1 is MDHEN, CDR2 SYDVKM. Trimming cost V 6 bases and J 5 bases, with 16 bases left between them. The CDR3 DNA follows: TGTGCCAGCAGGTGGGCGGGGGATGGGTATGGCTACACCTTC. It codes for CASRWAGDGYGYTF.

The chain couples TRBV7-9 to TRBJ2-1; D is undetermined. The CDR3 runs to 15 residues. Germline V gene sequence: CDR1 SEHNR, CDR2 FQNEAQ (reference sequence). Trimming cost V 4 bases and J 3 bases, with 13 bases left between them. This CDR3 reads CASSSRLSSYNEQFF. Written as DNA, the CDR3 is TGTGCCAGCAGCTCCCGACTGTCTAGCTACAATGAGCAGTTCTTC.

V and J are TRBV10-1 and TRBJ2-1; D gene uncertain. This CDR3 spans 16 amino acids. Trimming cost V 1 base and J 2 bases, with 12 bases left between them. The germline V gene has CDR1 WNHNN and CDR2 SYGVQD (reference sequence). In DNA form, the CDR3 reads TGCGCCAGCAGTGAGTATAACGTGGGCCCCTACAATGAGCAGTTCTTC. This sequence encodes CASSEYNVGPYNEQFF.

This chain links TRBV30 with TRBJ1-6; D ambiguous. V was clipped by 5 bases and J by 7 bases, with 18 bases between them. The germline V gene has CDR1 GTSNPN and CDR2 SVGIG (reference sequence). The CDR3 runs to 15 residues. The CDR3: CAWVPFGLGNSPLHF. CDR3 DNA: TGTGCCTGGGTGCCTTTCGGCCTCGGGAATTCACCCCTCCACTTT. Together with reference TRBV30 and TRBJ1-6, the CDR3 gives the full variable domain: SQTIHQWPATLVQPVGSPLSLECTVEGTSNPNLYWYRQAAGRGLQLLFYSVGIGQISSEVPQNLSASRPQDRQFILSSKKLLLSDSGFYLCAWVPFGLGNSPLHFGNGTRLTVT.

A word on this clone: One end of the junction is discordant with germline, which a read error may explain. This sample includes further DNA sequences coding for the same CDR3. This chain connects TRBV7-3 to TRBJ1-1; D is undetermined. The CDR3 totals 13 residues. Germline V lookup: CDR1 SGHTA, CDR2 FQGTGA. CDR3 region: CASSFGRNTEAFF. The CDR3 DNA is TGTGCCAGCAGCTTTGGACGGAACACTGAGGCTTTCTTT.

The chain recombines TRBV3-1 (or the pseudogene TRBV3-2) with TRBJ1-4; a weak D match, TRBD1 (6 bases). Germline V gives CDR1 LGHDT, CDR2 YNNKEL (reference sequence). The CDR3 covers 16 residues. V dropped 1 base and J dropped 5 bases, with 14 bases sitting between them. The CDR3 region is CASSQGAGTRNEKLFF. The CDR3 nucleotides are TGTGCCAGCAGCCAAGGGGCCGGGACACGAAATGAAAAACTGTTTTTT.